This T cell receptor (beta chain) stems from a study of blood T cells in healthy people across ages. This CDR3 is built from 11 residues. Germline CDR1 is SQVTM and CDR2 is ANQGSEA. V was cut by 4 bases and J by 5 bases, with 6 bases left in between. A second PCR of about 6 to 11 cycles used a sample-barcoded 5' primer and a J-beta primer mix. Via MiXCR, TCRdb re-called the 5' RACE reads, giving one row per CDR3 protein. The data show around 1,000,000 distinct CDR3 sequences, around two fifths seen once. The rearrangement uses TRBV29-1 and TRBJ2-1; possible D gene TRBD2, 5 bases. The sequencing input was blood. The receptor comes from a man between 18 and 35 years old in good health. Here the CDR3 reads CSVAGNNEQFF. The CDR3, as DNA: TGCAGCGTTGCGGGAAACAATGAGCAGTTCTTC.